This TCR beta chain originates from a study of T-cell reconstitution after alpha-beta-depleted transplantation in children. Overall study findings and caveats: T-cell numbers and diversity, one year after transplant, stemmed largely from T cells that were newly produced. Surviving recipient cells, namely T cells and thymic progenitors, were the source of high day-60 TCRbeta diversity in some patients. Roughly two months post-transplant, alpha-beta T cells reportedly originated from several hundred graft clones that had expanded.

It was with unique molecular identifiers that the TCRbeta library was prepared. One entry per CDR3 protein results from TCRdb running MiXCR on the PCR reads. Among some 300,000 distinct CDR3 sequences listed, roughly 7.8% were seen once. Many counts were recorded for this clonotype. Antigen specificity is unknown. The CDR3 sequence is 10 residues long. Deletions cut 7 bases from V and 5 bases from J, with 8 bases between. CDR1 SQVTM and CDR2 ANQGSEA come from the germline V gene. The chain uses TRBV29-1 and TRBJ1-1; tentative D call: TRBD1 (6 bases). Sequencing was performed on peripheral blood, taken 360 days after TCRalphabeta/CD19-depleted stem cell transplant. This receptor was taken from a female patient between 2 and 15 years old who had a stem cell transplant for Fanconi anemia, so the T cells may come from the graft donor. The CDR3 protein is CSGRGTEAFF. The CDR3 DNA is TGCAGCGGGAGGGGGACTGAAGCTTTCTTT.